Listed below are T cell receptor beta chains from one sample, sequenced in a study of blood T cell repertoires in COVID-19. Clones were sequenced by immunoSEQ multiplex PCR, and TCRdb holds only the in-frame ones, with some missing. This sample has more than 85,000 clones, with around 74% found just once. Material: peripheral blood. The receptors stem from a woman between 65 and 79 years old with acute or convalescent COVID-19. Each CDR3 is given with its conserved first and last residue. Fields, in order: J gene, V gene, D gene, clone size, CDR3 DNA, CDR3 protein. D genes are given only for firm matches. Clone sizes are given selectively: once, few, many, or a class where the clone is expanded.

>TRBJ1-1|TRBV30|TRBD1|NA
TGTGCCTGGAGTGTCCCGGGACAGGGTAGGGCTGAAGCTTTCTTT
CAWSVPGQGRAEAFF
>TRBJ1-1|TRBV30|NA|few
TGTGCCTGGACGGTCAGCGGGCACGCTGAAGCTTTCTTT
CAWTVSGHAEAFF
>TRBJ1-3|TRBV5-1|NA|NA
TGCGCCAGCAGCGCAGGGATCTCTGGAAACACCATATATTTT
CASSAGISGNTIYF
>TRBJ1-3|TRBV6-5|NA|NA
TGTGCCAGCAGTCTGCCCGGAGGGAACACCATATATTTT
CASSLPGGNTIYF
>TRBJ1-2|TRBV2|NA|NA
TGTGCCAGCAGTGACAGTGGGAGGGTCGGGGGCTACACCTTC
CASSDSGRVGGYTF
>TRBJ2-1|TRBV19|TRBD2|NA
TGTGCCACCGAGATGGGGGGGGTCGCATACAATGAGCAGTTCTTC
CATEMGGVAYNEQFF
>TRBJ2-1|TRBV5-1|NA|NA
TGCGCCAGCAGCTTCGGCAGGTACTCCTACAATGAGCAGTTCTTC
CASSFGRYSYNEQFF
>TRBJ2-3|TRBV12-5|TRBD2|NA
TGTGCTAGTCGTAGCGGGGGGGCCCATACGCAGTATTTT
CASRSGGAHTQYF
>TRBJ2-5|TRBV2|TRBD2|many
TGTGCCAGCAGTGTTATGGGGCTAGCGGGGGTCGAGACCCAGTACTTC
CASSVMGLAGVETQYF
>TRBJ2-3|TRBV6-5|TRBD2|NA
TGTGCCAGCAGAACTAGCGGGGGCACAGATACGCAGTATTTT
CASRTSGGTDTQYF
>TRBJ1-2|TRBV3-1/TRBV3-2|NA|few
TGTGCCAGCAGCCAAGCAGGGGACCTTTATGGCTACACCTTC
CASSQAGDLYGYTF
>TRBJ1-5|TRBV2|TRBD1|NA
TGTGCCACCCGACAGGGCAAGGTTGGCAATCAGCCCCAGCATTTT
CATRQGKVGNQPQHF
>TRBJ1-5|TRBV27|TRBD1|NA
TGTGCCAGCCGTAGTCACAGGGGGGTGAGTGACCAGCCCCAGCATTTT
CASRSHRGVSDQPQHF
>TRBJ2-7|TRBV5-1|TRBD2|NA
TGCGCCAGTTTTAGCGTTTGGGTGGGCCGGGGGGGGGAGCAGTACTTC
CASFSVWVGRGGEQYF
>TRBJ1-5|TRBV18|TRBD1|NA
TGTGCCAGCTCACCAGCGACAGGGTTAGGTCAGCCCCAGCATTTT
CASSPATGLGQPQHF
>TRBJ2-1|TRBV6-4|NA|NA
TGTGCCAGCAGTGCCTCCAAGAGCTCCTACAATGAGCAGTTCTTC
CASSASKSSYNEQFF
>TRBJ1-2|TRBV12-3/TRBV12-4|NA|NA
TGTGCCAGCAGTTTGGACAGAGGAAGGGGCTACACCTTC
CASSLDRGRGYTF
>TRBJ2-7|TRBV18|NA|once
TGTGCCAGCTCGCTCCTTCCGGGGTTGGGGGAGCAGTACTTC
CASSLLPGLGEQYF
>TRBJ2-4|TRBV7-2|NA|NA
TGTGCCAGCAGCGGACGGACAGGGAGGGGAAACATTCAGTACTTC
CASSGRTGRGNIQYF
>TRBJ2-2|TRBV24-1|TRBD2|NA
TGTGCCACCAGTACCGGGACTACATTAAAGGGGGAGCTGTTTTTT
CATSTGTTLKGELFF
>TRBJ1-4|TRBV4-1|NA|NA
TGCGCCAGCAGCCAGGGGCTGGATAATGAAAAACTGTTTTTT
CASSQGLDNEKLFF
>TRBJ2-3|TRBV5-1|NA|NA
TGCGCCAGCAGCCTGCGGGACCCAACTAGCACAGATACGCAGTATTTT
CASSLRDPTSTDTQYF
>TRBJ1-1|TRBV10-3|TRBD1|few
TGTGCCAGCAAGGGACAGGAGAACACTGAAGCTTTCTTT
CASKGQENTEAFF
>TRBJ1-2|TRBV28|TRBD1|NA
TGTGCCAGCCGGATTGGACAGGTGAAGGGAGTGAGCTATGGCTACACCTTC
CASRIGQVKGVSYGYTF
>TRBJ2-1|TRBV19|NA|NA
TGTGCCAGTAGTACTCACCACCTAGCCAATGAGCAGTTCTTC
CASSTHHLANEQFF
>TRBJ1-1|TRBV10-3|NA|NA
TGTGCCATCGGGCTGGATCAAGCTTTCTTT
CAIGLDQAFF
>TRBJ2-2|TRBV24-1|TRBD2|once
TGTGCCACCAGTGACTTCAGCGGGGGGTTCGGTGGGGAGCTGTTTTTT
CATSDFSGGFGGELFF
>TRBJ2-1|TRBV18|TRBD1|NA
TGTGCCAGCTCACCACCGGGACAGGGCTACAATGAGCAGTTCTTC
CASSPPGQGYNEQFF
>TRBJ1-3|TRBV6-5|TRBD1|NA
TGTGCCAGCAACCAGGGGGTCGGAAACACCATATATTTT
CASNQGVGNTIYF
>TRBJ2-1|TRBV29-1|TRBD1|once
TGCAGCGTTGGGACAGGGGGCTACAATGAGCAGTTCTTC
CSVGTGGYNEQFF
>TRBJ2-5|TRBV5-1|NA|NA
TGCGCCAGCAGCTCCCCTAGGGGGGGTTACCAAGAGACCCAGTACTTC
CASSSPRGGYQETQYF
>TRBJ2-1|TRBV10-3|NA|NA
TGTGCCATCAGTGCGACAGCAAATGGGGCCTACAATGAGCAGTTCTTC
CAISATANGAYNEQFF
>TRBJ1-5|TRBV19|TRBD1|NA
TGTGCCAGTAGTTCCGGGACAGGGTTTAGCAATCAGCCCCAGCATTTT
CASSSGTGFSNQPQHF
>TRBJ1-2|TRBV7-9|NA|NA
TGTGCCAGCAGCTTGCAGGGTAACTATGGCTACACCTTC
CASSLQGNYGYTF
>TRBJ2-7|TRBV5-1|NA|NA
TGCGCCTGCTTGAGCGTTTGGGGGGGCCGGGGGTGGGAGCAGTACTTC
CACLSVWGGRGWEQYF
>TRBJ1-1|TRBV12-3/TRBV12-4|NA|NA
TGTGCCAGCCGCGACAGTCCCGGCACTGAAGCTTTCTTT
CASRDSPGTEAFF
>TRBJ1-4|TRBV10-3|NA|NA
TGTGCCATCAGTGAAAATCTAGGGGAGGGTAATGAAAAACTGTTTTTT
CAISENLGEGNEKLFF
>TRBJ1-1|TRBV21-1|NA|NA
TGTGCCACCCAGAACAACATTAACACTGAAGCTTTCTTT
CATQNNINTEAFF
>TRBJ2-3|TRBV6-5|TRBD2|NA
TGTGCCAGCAGGAGACCGGGACTAGGGGGAGATACGCAGTATTTT
CASRRPGLGGDTQYF
>TRBJ1-1|TRBV3-1/TRBV3-2|NA|NA
TGTGCCAGCAGCCAAGTCCGGCGGTTGAACACTGAAGCTTTCTTT
CASSQVRRLNTEAFF
>TRBJ2-7|TRBV19|NA|NA
TGTGCCAGTAGGTACAGGGCCAACACGAACGAGCAGTACTTC
CASRYRANTNEQYF
>TRBJ2-3|TRBV6-5|NA|few
TGTGCCAGCAGAACAGCAGGAACGCAGTATTTT
CASRTAGTQYF
>TRBJ2-2|TRBV5-4|NA|few
TGTGCCAGCAGCTTCGGACAGGGGGAGCTGTTTTTT
CASSFGQGELFF
>TRBJ2-5|TRBV19|NA|few
TGTGCCAGTAGCCGCAGCGGTGAGACCCAGTACTTC
CASSRSGETQYF
>TRBJ1-4|TRBV19|NA|NA
TGTGCCAGTAGTATTAGCCCGGCAACTAATGAAAAACTGTTTTTT
CASSISPATNEKLFF
>TRBJ1-2|TRBV30|NA|NA
TGTGCCTGGAGTGTCCCCGCGGGGATAGCTAACTATGGCTACACCTTC
CAWSVPAGIANYGYTF
>TRBJ1-2|TRBV27|NA|NA
TGTGCCAGCACCCCTGGGGAGGGGAGAGACTATGGCTACACCTTC
CASTPGEGRDYGYTF
>TRBJ1-2|TRBV15|NA|NA
TGTGCCACCAGCACCGGACGGGGGAACTACTATGGCTACACCTTC
CATSTGRGNYYGYTF
>TRBJ2-2|TRBV19|NA|NA
TGTGCCAGCGGCGGGACGGCGAACACCGGGGAGCTGTTTTTT
CASGGTANTGELFF
>TRBJ1-4|TRBV7-2|TRBD1|NA
TGTGCCAGCAGCTTATACGTGGGGGGACAGGAAAAACTGTTTTTT
CASSLYVGGQEKLFF
>TRBJ1-2|TRBV3-1/TRBV3-2|NA|NA
TGTGCCAGCAGCCAAAGAGGGTTTAACTATGGCTACACCTTC
CASSQRGFNYGYTF
>TRBJ2-2|TRBV5-4|TRBD1|NA
TGTGCCAGCAGCTTGAATCCGGGACAGGGATCAGCGGGGGAGCTGTTTTTT
CASSLNPGQGSAGELFF